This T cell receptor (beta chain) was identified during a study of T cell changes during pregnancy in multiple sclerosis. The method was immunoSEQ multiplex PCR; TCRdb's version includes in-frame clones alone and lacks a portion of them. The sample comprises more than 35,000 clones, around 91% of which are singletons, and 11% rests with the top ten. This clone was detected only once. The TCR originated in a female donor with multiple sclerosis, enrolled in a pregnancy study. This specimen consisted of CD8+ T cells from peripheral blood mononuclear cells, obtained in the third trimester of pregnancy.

This chain's CDR3 is CASSDWDTIATNEKLFF. In DNA form, the CDR3 reads TGTGCCAGCAGTGACTGGGACACTATTGCAACTAATGAAAAACTGTTTTTT. The chain recombines TRBV25-1 with TRBJ1-4; TRBD1 might be the D (6 bases). This CDR3 spans 17 amino acids. With 3 bases removed from V and 0 bases from J, the gap between germline ends came to 14 bases. The germline CDR1 and CDR2 sequences are MGHDK and SYGVNS.